Below are 22 T cell receptor beta chains sequenced from a single sample in a study of blood T cells in healthy people across ages. Combining a sample-barcoded 5' primer with a J-beta primer mix, a second PCR ran for about 7 to 11 cycles. A single record per CDR3 protein comes from TCRdb applying MiXCR to the 5' RACE reads. The sample lists approximately 800,000 distinct CDR3 sequences; 58% were seen once. Sequencing input: blood. These receptors all come from a man under 40 in good health.

In the case of this clonotype: A read error may explain this, as a much larger clone is one base away. The chain has TRBV6-5 and TRBJ2-7; D may be TRBD1 or TRBD2 (5 bases each). Trimming shortened V by 6 bases and J by 3 bases, and 18 bases separated the two germline ends. The germline CDR1 and CDR2 sequences are MNHEY and SVGAGI. CDR3 length: 15 residues. The CDR3 here is CASSLSPGTFYEQYF. The CDR3 region has the DNA TGTGCCAGCAGCCTATCACCCGGGACCTTCTACGAGCAGTACTTC.

This clonotype was counted between two and nine times. This chain joins TRBV5-1 and TRBJ2-7; D gene ambiguous. The V end was cut by 4 bases, the J end by 0 bases, with 8 bases between. CDR3 size: 13 residues. In germline, CDR1 is SGHRS, CDR2 YFSETQ. This CDR3 reads CASSRPDSYEQYF. DNA for the CDR3: TGCGCCAGCAGCCGTCCGGACTCCTACGAGCAGTACTTC.

The genes are TRBV2 and TRBJ2-7; 14 bases map to TRBD2. Matching the DNA end better, TRBJ2-5 makes the J call doubtful. The length of the CDR3 is 13 residues. The V gene's germline CDR1 is SNHLY and CDR2 FYNNEI. In DNA form, the CDR3 reads TGTGCCACCGGGACTAGCGGGGGAGAGACCCAGTACTTC. Translation: CATGTSGGETQYF.

Only a few counts were recorded for this clonotype. V usage is TRBV19 and J usage is TRBJ2-5; 7 positions agree with TRBD2. Trimming at V came to 6 bases and at J to 4 bases, leaving 5 bases not matched to a gene. CDR3 length: 13 amino acids. Germline CDR1 LNHDA, CDR2 SQIVND (reference sequence). CDR3 nucleotide sequence: TGTGCCAGTAGCAAGTCTAGCGGAGAGACCCAGTACTTC. This sequence encodes CASSKSSGETQYF.

In this sample, this clonotype turned up a few times. This rearrangement joins TRBV29-1 to TRBJ2-3; 7 positions agree with TRBD2. The ends lost 6 bases at V and 5 bases at J; junction bases unmatched: 5. Germline V gives CDR1 SQVTM, CDR2 ANQGSEA. CDR3 length: 12 residues. The CDR3 spells CSVPGRGDTQYF. DNA for the CDR3: TGCAGCGTCCCGGGGAGGGGAGATACGCAGTATTTT.

This clonotype was observed a handful of times. The V and J genes are TRBV2 and TRBJ2-7; D is unresolved. V gave up 3 bases and J gave up 0 bases, with 12 bases separating them. Germline V gene sequence: CDR1 SNHLY, CDR2 FYNNEI. The CDR3 sequence is 15 residues long. The CDR3 is CASSEGDPTSYEQYF. For the CDR3, the DNA is TGTGCCAGCAGTGAGGGTGATCCGACCTCCTACGAGCAGTACTTC.

The V and J genes are TRBV29-1 and TRBJ2-1; tentatively, D is TRBD1 or TRBD2 (5 bases each). Trimming shortened V by 4 bases and J by 0 bases, and 10 bases separated the two germline ends. Germline V gene lookup returns CDR1 SQVTM and CDR2 ANQGSEA. The CDR3 loop spans 14 amino acids. The CDR3 region has the DNA TGCAGCGTTGTTGGGGACGGCTCCTACAATGAGCAGTTCTTC. The encoded protein is CSVVGDGSYNEQFF.

This chain links TRBV6-5 with TRBJ2-1, with TRBD1 as a possible D gene (6 bases). The V end was cut by 7 bases, the J end by 4 bases, with 17 bases between. Germline lookup yields CDR1 MNHEY and CDR2 SVGAGI. This CDR3 has 15 residues. Here the CDR3 DNA reads TGTGCCAGCACCAGGGGACCCCAACTTTACAATGAGCAGTTCTTC. Translating it yields CASTRGPQLYNEQFF.

The sample holds a few counts of this clonotype. The chain couples TRBV10-3 to TRBJ2-7, with D perhaps given as TRBD1 or TRBD2 (5 bases each). V was shortened by 6 bases and J by 10 bases, with 13 bases between the two germline ends. Germline V gene data show CDR1 as ENHRY and CDR2 as SYGVKD. The CDR3 consists of 11 residues. The CDR3 region has the DNA TGTGCCATCAGCCGGGACGCACTCCAGTACTTC. Protein product: CAISRDALQYF.

The V gene is TRBV4-2, the J gene TRBJ2-1, with TRBD2 matching 9 bases. This CDR3 spans 17 amino acids. J lost 5 bases, V lost 2 bases, and 10 bases had no gene match. Germline V lookup: CDR1 LGHNA, CDR2 YNFKEQ. The CDR3 coding sequence is TGTGCCAGCAGCCAAACATATAGCGGGAGTATCGACAATGAGCAGTTCTTC. It is translated as CASSQTYSGSIDNEQFF.

The chain has TRBV7-2 and TRBJ2-5; weak D call: TRBD1 (5 bases). The CDR3 totals 15 residues. Germline values: CDR1 SGHTA, CDR2 FQGNSA. The V and J ends lost 3 bases and 2 bases respectively, with 13 bases between them. This CDR3 is CASSFDRGRQETQYF. The CDR3, as DNA: TGTGCCAGCAGCTTCGATAGGGGCAGACAAGAGACCCAGTACTTC.

V usage is TRBV7-6 and J usage is TRBJ2-4, with a tentative D call TRBD1 (5 bases). CDR3 size: 14 residues. Germline CDR1 is SGHVS and CDR2 is FNYEAQ. The V gene lost 1 base and the J gene lost 8 bases, with 12 bases spanning the gap. The chain's CDR3 is CASSLGGPQDIQYF. The CDR3 nucleotides are TGTGCCAGCAGCTTAGGGGGCCCACAGGACATTCAGTACTTC.

This clonotype appeared a few times. The chain carries TRBV9 and TRBJ1-2; D might be TRBD1 (6 bases). Trimming cost V 4 bases and J 8 bases, with 9 bases left between them. The CDR3 sequence is 11 residues long. Germline V gene sequence: CDR1 SGDLS, CDR2 YYNGEE. CDR3 DNA sequence: TGTGCCAGCAGCAAGGGGGGGGGCTACACCTTC. Amino acids: CASSKGGGYTF.

This clonotype was observed a handful of times. The rearrangement joins TRBV13 to TRBJ2-7, with 11 positions matching TRBD2. CDR1 is PRHDT and CDR2 is FYEKMQ in the germline V gene (reference sequence). The CDR3 is 16 amino acids. With V trimmed by 1 base and J by 7 bases, 9 bases remained unmatched. CDR3 coding DNA: TGTGCCAGCAGCTTAGAGGCTAGCGGGAGGACCCGAGAGCAGTACTTC. Residues: CASSLEASGRTREQYF.

This clonotype came up a few times. The genes are TRBV14 and TRBJ2-7; unclear D gene. CDR1 and CDR2 from the germline V gene are SGHDN and FVKESK. Trimming took off 1 base at V and 11 bases at J, with 12 bases between the two ends. The CDR3 is 12 residues long. This CDR3 is CASSQGGGWKYF. As DNA, the CDR3 is TGTGCCAGCAGCCAAGGAGGCGGTTGGAAGTACTTC.

The chain has TRBV20-1 and TRBJ2-7; D is undetermined. The CDR3 runs to 13 residues. From germline, CDR1 is DFQATT and CDR2 SNEGSKA (reference sequence). V was shortened by 5 bases and J by 0 bases, with 11 bases between the two germline ends. The CDR3 coding sequence is TGCAGTGCTGCGCTGGACGGCTCCTACGAGCAGTACTTC. Translated, it gives CSAALDGSYEQYF.

V is TRBV10-3 and J is TRBJ2-1; 10 positions match TRBD2. V trimming: 6 bases; J trimming: 7 bases; junction bases outside the gene matches: 6. Per germline, CDR1 ENHRY and CDR2 SYGVKD. The CDR3 is 14 amino acids. The CDR3: CAIRGAGGGNEQFF. In DNA form, the CDR3 reads TGTGCCATCAGGGGAGCGGGAGGGGGGAATGAGCAGTTCTTC.

The chain combines TRBV29-1 with TRBJ2-1; D is uncertain. This CDR3 contains 11 residues. V was shortened by 5 bases and J by 6 bases, with 8 bases between the two germline ends. Germline CDR1 and CDR2: SQVTM and ANQGSEA. The CDR3 coding sequence is TGCAGCGTTCACGCCCTCAATGAGCAGTTCTTC. This translates into CSVHALNEQFF.

The chain's CDR3 is CASSHIVGTRRPSPDTQYF. DNA for the CDR3: TGTGCCAGCTCCCATATAGTGGGGACGCGTCGACCCTCCCCCGATACGCAGTATTTT. The V call is TRBV27, the J call TRBJ2-3; perhaps D is TRBD1 or TRBD2 (5 bases each). The CDR3 covers 19 residues. Trimming shortened V by 8 bases and J by 6 bases, and 33 bases separated the two germline ends. Germline values: CDR1 MNHEY, CDR2 SMNVEV (reference sequence).

This clonotype has more than one count but fewer than ten. The junction does not match germline at one end; this may be a read error. The V call is TRBV5-1, the J call TRBJ2-6; D ambiguous. Per germline, CDR1 SGHRS and CDR2 YFSETQ. The CDR3 length is 16 residues. The CDR3 loop reads CAGSLVWSSGANVLTF. CDR3 DNA sequence: TGCGCCGGCAGCTTGGTTTGGAGCTCTGGGGCCAACGTCCTGACTTTC.

The J gene is TRBJ2-1, the V gene TRBV27; unclear D gene. With 3 bases removed from V and 8 bases from J, the gap between germline ends came to 5 bases. Per the germline V gene, CDR1 is MNHEY and CDR2 is SMNVEV (reference sequence). The CDR3 loop spans 11 amino acids. The DNA of the CDR3 is TGTGCCAGCAGTTTTGCGGATGAGCAGTTCTTC. Translating it yields CASSFADEQFF.

V usage is TRBV7-2 and J usage is TRBJ1-1; a possible D gene is TRBD1 (5 bases). Trimming shortened V by 3 bases and J by 7 bases, and 12 bases separated the two germline ends. This CDR3 contains 13 residues. The germline V gene encodes CDR1 SGHTA and CDR2 FQGNSA. In DNA, the CDR3 is TGTGCCAGCAGCTTGCAGGGTAGGGGTGAAGCTTTCTTT. This codes for CASSLQGRGEAFF. The whole variable domain, remainder taken from reference TRBV7-2 and TRBJ1-1, is GAGVSQSPSNKVTEKGKDVELRCDPISGHTALYWYRQSLGQGLEFLIYFQGNSAPDKSGLPSDRFSAERTGGSVSTLTIQRTQQEDSAVYLCASSLQGRGEAFFGQGTRLTVV.